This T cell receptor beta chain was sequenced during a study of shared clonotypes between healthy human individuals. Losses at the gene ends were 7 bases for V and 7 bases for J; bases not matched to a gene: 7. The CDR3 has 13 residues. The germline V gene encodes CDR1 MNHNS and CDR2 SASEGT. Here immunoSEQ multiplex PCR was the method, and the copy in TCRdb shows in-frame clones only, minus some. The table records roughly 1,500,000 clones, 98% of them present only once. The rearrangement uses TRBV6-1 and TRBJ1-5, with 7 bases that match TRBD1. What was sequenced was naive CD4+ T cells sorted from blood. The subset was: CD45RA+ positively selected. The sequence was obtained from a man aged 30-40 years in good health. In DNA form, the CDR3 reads TGTGCCAGCAATGACAGGGTGGGGCAGCCCCAGCATTTT. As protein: CASNDRVGQPQHF.